Each of the 31 T cell receptor beta chains below was sequenced from the same sample in a study of follicular helper T cells after annual influenza vaccination. TCRdb's copy holds only in-frame clones and misses some; the assay was immunoSEQ multiplex PCR. The sample holds about 11,000 clones; approximately 77% are singletons and the top ten take approximately 0.96%. Documented time point: 2014-2015 season, pre-vaccination. The specimen was CXCR5- memory CD4+ T cells sorted from blood, collected on the day of influenza vaccination. These receptors were obtained from an adult who received the influenza vaccine.

The chain uses TRBV5-1 and TRBJ1-2, with unresolved D. Germline-derived CDR1 and CDR2 are SGHRS and YFSETQ. V gave up 1 base and J gave up 4 bases, with 8 bases separating them. This CDR3 has 13 residues. The DNA of the CDR3 is TGCGCCAGCAGCTTGACCCGCCCCTATGGCTACACCTTC. Its protein product is CASSLTRPYGYTF.

The V gene is TRBV2, the J gene TRBJ2-7; tentative D call: TRBD1 (6 bases). Germline CDR1 is SNHLY and CDR2 is FYNNEI. Trimming left V 0 bases short and J 2 bases short, with 11 bases between. The CDR3 has 15 amino acids. In DNA, the CDR3 is TGTGCCAGCAGTGAAGCGCTGGGACAAGCCTACGAGCAGTACTTC. Its protein product is CASSEALGQAYEQYF.

V and J are TRBV28 and TRBJ1-1; D call uncertain. With 6 bases removed from V and 0 bases from J, the gap between germline ends came to 8 bases. Germline V gives CDR1 MDHEN, CDR2 SYDVKM. CDR3 size: 13 residues. The CDR3 sequence: CASRGEVNTEAFF. Here the CDR3 DNA reads TGTGCCAGCAGGGGTGAGGTGAACACTGAAGCTTTCTTT.

The CDR3 reads CASSPRVVGNTEAFF. Here the CDR3 DNA reads TGTGCCAGCAGCCCCAGGGTAGTTGGAAACACTGAAGCTTTCTTT. The V gene is TRBV7-9, the J gene TRBJ1-1, with D perhaps TRBD1 (5 bases). This CDR3 region has 15 residues. Germline CDR1 is SEHNR and CDR2 is FQNEAQ (reference sequence). V was trimmed by 5 bases and J by 2 bases, leaving 15 bases between them.

This rearrangement joins TRBV7-9 to TRBJ2-3, with 10 bases matching TRBD2. V shed 8 bases and J 3 bases; nucleotides not matched to a gene: 8. The germline V gene encodes CDR1 SEHNR and CDR2 FQNEAQ (reference sequence). The CDR3 has 15 amino acids. The CDR3 nucleotides are TGTGCCAGCGGCCGTCTTAGCGGGAGGACAGATACGCAGTATTTT. Translation: CASGRLSGRTDTQYF. Full variable domain (outside the CDR3, taken from reference TRBV7-9 and TRBJ2-3): DTGVSQNPRHKITKRGQNVTFRCDPISEHNRLYWYRQTLGQGPEFLTYFQNEAQLEKSRLLSDRFSAERPKGSFSTLEIQRTEQGDSAMYLCASGRLSGRTDTQYFGPGTRLTVL.

The chain links TRBV5-4 to TRBJ2-1; no firm D call. The germline CDR1 and CDR2 sequences are SGHNT and YYREEE (reference sequence). The CDR3 is 13 residues long. V lost 0 bases to trimming and J lost 8 bases, with 9 bases between them. As DNA, the CDR3 is TGTGCCAGCAGCTTGGCTCCGAATTATGAGCAGTTCTTC. It codes for CASSLAPNYEQFF.

The V and J genes are TRBV28 and TRBJ2-7; D call uncertain. The CDR3 loop spans 11 amino acids. In germline, CDR1 is MDHEN, CDR2 SYDVKM. V was pared by 5 bases and J by 4 bases, with 6 bases between. DNA of the CDR3: TGTGCCAGCAGTGAAAGGTACGAGCAGTACTTC. As protein: CASSERYEQYF.

The chain combines TRBV7-9 with TRBJ2-1; unclear D gene. V lost 1 base and J lost 0, with 7 bases in between. Germline lookup yields CDR1 SEHNR and CDR2 FQNEAQ (reference sequence). The CDR3 has 15 amino acids. In DNA form, the CDR3 reads TGTGCCAGCAGCTTAGGAGCAGGCTCCTACAATGAGCAGTTCTTC. It encodes CASSLGAGSYNEQFF.

The chain joins TRBV18 to TRBJ2-3; TRBD1 or TRBD2 may be the D gene (5 bases each). Trimming shortened V by 6 bases and J by 3 bases, and 16 bases separated the two germline ends. Germline-derived CDR1 and CDR2 are KGHSH and LQKENI. This CDR3 is built from 15 residues. In DNA, the CDR3 is TGTGCCAGCTCCCCAGCAGGCAGGGAGACAGATACGCAGTATTTT. Translation: CASSPAGRETDTQYF.

This clone was seen once. The V gene is TRBV28, the J gene TRBJ1-6; the match to TRBD1 covers 8 bases. With 0 bases clipped from V and 9 bases from J, the junction kept 10 bases outside the gene matches. The CDR3 is made up of 17 amino acids. CDR1 and CDR2 from the germline V gene are MDHEN and SYDVKM. CDR3 loop: CASSLWLQGATRSPLHF. The CDR3 nucleotides read TGTGCCAGCAGTTTATGGTTGCAGGGGGCAACTCGTTCACCCCTCCACTTT.

The rearrangement joins TRBV7-2 to TRBJ2-7, with 7 bases identical to TRBD2. This CDR3 comprises 14 residues. The ends lost 4 bases at V and 5 bases at J; junction bases unmatched: 8. Germline-derived CDR1 and CDR2 are SGHTA and FQGNSA. CDR3 in amino acids: CASSSGGSSHEQYF. As DNA, the CDR3 is TGTGCCAGCAGCTCGGGCGGGAGTTCCCACGAGCAGTACTTC.

The V gene is TRBV29-1, the J gene TRBJ1-3; D not resolved. This CDR3 region has 11 residues. The V end was cut by 5 bases, the J end by 8 bases, with 10 bases between. Germline V gene sequence: CDR1 SQVTM, CDR2 ANQGSEA. The CDR3 DNA reads as TGCAGCGTTTCCCTGGCGGACACCATATATTTT. It encodes CSVSLADTIYF. Drawing the rest from reference TRBV29-1 and TRBJ1-3, the complete variable domain is SAVISQKPSRDICQRGTSLTIQCQVDSQVTMMFWYRQQPGQSLTLIATANQGSEATYESGFVIDKFPISRPNLTFSTLTVSNMSPEDSSIYLCSVSLADTIYFGEGSWLTVV.

The CDR3 nucleotides read TGTGCCAGCAGTTTGAAGACAAGTCCGGCTTTCTTT. Protein sequence: CASSLKTSPAFF. The J gene is TRBJ1-1, the V gene TRBV28; unclear D gene. CDR3 length: 12 residues. V lost 3 bases to trimming and J lost 11 bases, with 13 bases between them. Germline V lookup: CDR1 MDHEN, CDR2 SYDVKM.

The V gene is TRBV7-9, the J gene TRBJ2-3, with 9 bases lining up with TRBD2. The ends lost 5 bases at V and 5 bases at J; junction bases unmatched: 5. CDR3 length equals 14 residues. Germline V gene data show CDR1 as SEHNR and CDR2 as FQNEAQ (reference sequence). Written as DNA, the CDR3 is TGTGCCAGCAGCCAGCGGGAGGTTCTAGATACGCAGTATTTT. It encodes CASSQREVLDTQYF. Full variable domain (remainder filled in from reference TRBV7-9 and TRBJ2-3): DTGVSQNPRHKITKRGQNVTFRCDPISEHNRLYWYRQTLGQGPEFLTYFQNEAQLEKSRLLSDRFSAERPKGSFSTLEIQRTEQGDSAMYLCASSQREVLDTQYFGPGTRLTVL.

This chain connects TRBV5-1 to TRBJ2-1; possibly TRBD1 or TRBD2 for D (5 bases each). The V and J ends lost 0 bases and 9 bases respectively, with 16 bases between them. This CDR3 is built from 15 residues. Germline CDR1 reads SGHRS; CDR2 reads YFSETQ. The DNA of the CDR3 is TGCGCCAGCAGCTTGGCGGGTCAGGGAGCCGGTGAGCAGTTCTTC. Amino acids: CASSLAGQGAGEQFF.

CDR3 sequence: CASSKGTVGAGGPGELFF. The DNA for the CDR3 is TGTGCCAGCAGTAAAGGGACGGTGGGAGCGGGGGGGCCCGGGGAGCTGTTTTTT. The chain employs TRBV6-1 and TRBJ2-2; 10 positions match TRBD2. The germline V gene has CDR1 MNHNS and CDR2 SASEGT. Trimming cost V 5 bases and J 6 bases; bases outside gene matches: 15. The CDR3 runs to 18 residues.

The rearrangement joins TRBV10-2 to TRBJ2-5; a weak D match, TRBD1 (6 bases). This CDR3 has 15 amino acids. Germline CDR1 WSHSY, CDR2 SAAADI. Trimming removed 3 bases at V and 5 bases at J, with 16 bases between. As DNA, the CDR3 is TGCGCCAGCAGTGACAGGGGCCTATCGGGGGAGACCCAGTACTTC. It is translated as CASSDRGLSGETQYF.

The chain combines TRBV6-1 with TRBJ2-3, with D perhaps given as TRBD1 or TRBD2 (6 bases each). Germline CDR1 reads MNHNS; CDR2 reads SASEGT. The CDR3 length is 15 residues. Trimming pared 2 bases from V and 1 base from J, leaving 10 bases between. CDR3 protein: CASSEQGTGTDTQYF. In nucleotides, the CDR3 is TGTGCCAGCAGTGAACAGGGGACTGGCACAGATACGCAGTATTTT.

The chain carries TRBV7-2 and TRBJ2-1; D perhaps matches TRBD1 (6 bases). Germline V gene lookup returns CDR1 SGHTA and CDR2 FQGNSA. Trimming removed 5 bases at V and 3 bases at J, with 17 bases between. The CDR3 covers 16 residues. This CDR3 reads CASSIGAIRGYNEQFF. The CDR3 DNA sequence: TGTGCCAGCAGCATTGGGGCCATCAGGGGCTACAATGAGCAGTTCTTC.

This chain links TRBV11-2 with TRBJ2-5; no firm D call. Germline V gene lookup returns CDR1 SGHAT and CDR2 FQNNGV. This CDR3 spans 14 amino acids. Trimming left V 0 bases short and J 4 bases short, with 9 bases between. The CDR3 region has the DNA TGTGCCAGCAGCTTAGATTTGTCAACAGAGACCCAGTACTTC. Its protein is CASSLDLSTETQYF.

The J gene is TRBJ2-7, the V gene TRBV9; 9 bases are shared with TRBD2. Trimming at V came to 4 bases and at J to 3 bases, leaving 11 bases not matched to a gene. CDR1 SGDLS and CDR2 YYNGEE come from the germline V gene. This CDR3 region has 16 residues. The CDR3 DNA follows: TGTGCCAGCAGCCCAGAGGCTAGCGGGGCTGGCTACGAGCAGTACTTC. This translates into CASSPEASGAGYEQYF.

Written as DNA, the CDR3 is TGTGCCAGCAGTCGAGGGACAGAGCAGTGGCCCCAGCATTTT. It encodes CASSRGTEQWPQHF. This chain connects TRBV27 to TRBJ1-5; 7 nucleotides line up with TRBD1. Germline CDR1 MNHEY, CDR2 SMNVEV (reference sequence). Trimming at V came to 5 bases and at J to 9 bases, leaving 10 bases not matched to a gene. The CDR3 is 14 residues long.

V usage is TRBV27 and J usage is TRBJ2-7; D remains ambiguous. Looked up from germline, CDR1 is MNHEY and CDR2 is SMNVEV (reference sequence). This CDR3 is 13 amino acids long. With 10 bases removed from V and 1 base from J, the gap between germline ends came to 14 bases. The CDR3 is CATPSDRSYEQYF. The CDR3 coding sequence is TGTGCCACCCCGAGTGACCGATCCTACGAGCAGTACTTC.

The chain employs TRBV7-9 and TRBJ2-7; D remains unclear. Trimming left V 8 bases short and J 3 bases short, with 23 bases between. The CDR3 sequence is 16 residues long. Germline CDR1 and CDR2: SEHNR and FQNEAQ (reference sequence). The CDR3 sequence is CASPLPTPPLDYEQYF. DNA of the CDR3: TGTGCCAGCCCCCTTCCGACCCCTCCCCTAGACTACGAGCAGTACTTC.

The J gene is TRBJ2-5, the V gene TRBV18; D remains unclear. CDR3 length: 11 residues. CDR1 is KGHSH, CDR2 LQKENI, per germline. Trimming removed 4 bases from V and 5 bases from J, with 5 bases in between. CDR3 region: CASSQQETQYF. In nucleotides, the CDR3 is TGTGCCAGCTCACAACAGGAGACCCAGTACTTC.

The rearrangement joins TRBV28 to TRBJ2-7; no clear D. V was shortened by 7 bases and J by 6 bases, with 13 bases between the two germline ends. This CDR3 has 12 amino acids. Germline CDR1 is MDHEN and CDR2 is SYDVKM. CDR3 nucleotide sequence: TGTGCCAGCACCCAACTACTCGGCGAGCAGTACTTC. It codes for CASTQLLGEQYF.

This clone has only a few counts. The rearrangement joins TRBV28 to TRBJ1-2, with 8 bases lining up with TRBD1. Unmatched junction bases numbered 4, after V lost 6 bases and J lost 1 base. CDR3 size: 14 residues. Germline CDR1 MDHEN, CDR2 SYDVKM. In DNA form, the CDR3 reads TGTGCCAGCAGCTCGGGACAGGATAACTATGGCTACACCTTC. It encodes CASSSGQDNYGYTF.

The chain links TRBV18 to TRBJ2-5; D is unresolved. The CDR3 covers 14 residues. V was cut by 1 base and J by 2 bases, with 8 bases left in between. Germline V gives CDR1 KGHSH, CDR2 LQKENI. CDR3 nucleotide sequence: TGTGCCAGCTCACCACAGGTGACGCAAGAGACCCAGTACTTC. Protein: CASSPQVTQETQYF.

Only a few counts were recorded for this clone. The chain carries TRBV28 and TRBJ1-2; D is ambiguous. CDR3 size: 11 residues. The V and J ends lost 5 bases and 2 bases respectively, with 3 bases between them. Germline V gives CDR1 MDHEN, CDR2 SYDVKM. Here the CDR3 reads CASSQNYGYTF. CDR3 DNA: TGTGCCAGCAGTCAGAACTATGGCTACACCTTC.

The chain combines TRBV2 with TRBJ1-2, with 10 bases matching TRBD1. There are 14 residues in the CDR3. Looked up from germline, CDR1 is SNHLY and CDR2 is FYNNEI. The trim removed 8 bases at V and 7 bases at J, leaving 10 bases unmatched. The CDR3 DNA reads as TGTGCCAGCCTGGGGACAGGGGACTCGTCTGGCTACACCTTC. Residues: CASLGTGDSSGYTF.

The J gene is TRBJ2-5, the V gene TRBV6-1, with TRBD2 as a possible D gene (6 bases). Germline CDR1 is MNHNS and CDR2 is SASEGT. The CDR3 extends over 16 amino acids. The ends were cut back, 3 bases at V and 4 bases at J, with 18 bases in the middle. CDR3 sequence (DNA): TGTGCCAGCAGTGATCGGCCCTTCGGGGGTAGAGAGACCCAGTACTTC. Translation gives CASSDRPFGGRETQYF.